What follows are 13 T cell receptor beta chains derived from one specimen sequenced in a study of T cells in Graves' hyperthyroidism and ophthalmopathy. Using RNA transcripts as the source, TCR beta CDR3 regions were amplified. The TCR CDR3 first-round RT-PCR relied on the HTBI primer set. TCRdb fed the multiplex PCR reads into MiXCR, producing one record per CDR3 protein. Among hundreds of thousands of distinct CDR3 sequences, roughly 13% were seen once, and the ten largest hold less than 10%. The sequencing input was blood. These TCRs come from a woman aged 18-35 years with Graves' hyperthyroidism.

The genes are TRBV5-4 and TRBJ2-6, with D perhaps TRBD1 (5 bases). The length of the CDR3 is 18 residues. CDR1 and CDR2 from the germline V gene are SGHNT and YYREEE (reference sequence). V was shortened by 7 bases and J by 1 base, with 21 bases between the two germline ends. The CDR3 DNA reads as TGTGCCAGCGGTTTTTGGGGCAGGATAAGTTCTGGGGCCAACGTCCTGACTTTC. This codes for CASGFWGRISSGANVLTF.

This clonotype was seen a few times. V usage is TRBV6-4 and J usage is TRBJ2-1, with 14 bases aligning to TRBD2. The CDR3 contains 15 residues. Germline loops: CDR1 MRHNA, CDR2 SNTAGT. Trimming took 6 bases from V and 6 from J; bases not matched to a gene: 4. In DNA form, the CDR3 reads TGTGCCAGCAGAGTGACTAGCGGGAGGGTCAATGAGCAGTTCTTC. Translated, it gives CASRVTSGRVNEQFF.

CDR3 DNA sequence: TGTGCCAGCAGCTCCCAGGAGGGGGACCAGCCCCAGCATTTT. Protein: CASSSQEGDQPQHF. This sequence joins TRBV3-1 and TRBJ1-5; D perhaps matches TRBD1 (6 bases). This CDR3 has 14 residues. Germline loops: CDR1 LGHDT, CDR2 YNNKEL (reference sequence). The V and J ends lost 5 bases and 7 bases respectively, with 15 bases between them.

This clonotype was recorded at least ten times. The genes are TRBV12-3 or TRBV12-4 and TRBJ1-5; D unclear. The germline V and J ends were trimmed by 6 bases and 0 bases, with 12 bases remaining between them. The CDR3 loop spans 15 amino acids. This CDR3 reads CASSLQSYSNQPQHF. CDR3 bases: TGTGCCAGCAGCCTACAGTCATATAGCAATCAGCCCCAGCATTTT.

This chain uses TRBV28 with TRBJ1-5; a weak D match, TRBD1 (5 bases). Germline V CDR1 and CDR2: MDHEN, SYDVKM. The germline V and J ends were trimmed by 2 bases and 3 bases, with 11 bases remaining between them. This CDR3 region has 15 residues. CDR3 nucleotides: TGTGCCAGCAGTTTACCAGGGTCTCCCAATCAGCCCCAGCATTTT. It specifies CASSLPGSPNQPQHF. Drawing the rest from reference TRBV28 and TRBJ1-5, the complete variable domain is DVKVTQSSRYLVKRTGEKVFLECVQDMDHENMFWYRQDPGLGLRLIYFSYDVKMKEKGDIPEGYSVSREKKERFSLILESASTNQTSMYLCASSLPGSPNQPQHFGDGTRLSIL.

This clonotype was seen ten or more times. The chain uses TRBV20-1 and TRBJ1-1, with a possible D match to TRBD1 (5 bases). This CDR3 comprises 15 residues. CDR1 DFQATT and CDR2 SNEGSKA come from the germline V gene (reference sequence). V was trimmed by 0 bases and J by 4 bases, leaving 15 bases between them. CDR3 bases: TGCAGTGCTAGAGATAATACAGCCGGGGGCACTGAAGCTTTCTTT. It encodes CSARDNTAGGTEAFF.

This clonotype was counted many times. The chain has TRBV12-3 or TRBV12-4 and TRBJ2-1, with D possibly matching TRBD2 (6 bases). The CDR3 totals 18 residues. Trimming took 3 bases from V and 5 from J, leaving 23 bases between them. The CDR3 nucleotides are TGTGCCAGCAGTTTTCTAGCGAGTGTGGAAACTAACCACAATGAGCAGTTCTTC. Its translation: CASSFLASVETNHNEQFF.

This chain connects TRBV11-2 to TRBJ2-7, with D possibly TRBD2 on 5 matching bases. The CDR3 has 12 residues. V lost 5 bases and J lost 6, with 11 bases in between. Per the germline V gene, CDR1 is SGHAT and CDR2 is FQNNGV. The CDR3 is CASSRVGSEQYF. CDR3 DNA sequence: TGTGCCAGCAGCCGCGTGGGGAGCGAGCAGTACTTC.

This clonotype turned up a few times. This rearrangement joins TRBV7-9 to TRBJ1-2, with TRBD1 as a possible D gene (6 bases). The V gene's germline CDR1 is SEHNR and CDR2 FQNEAQ (reference sequence). Trimming took 1 base from V and 7 from J, leaving 16 bases between them. The CDR3 extends over 15 amino acids. The CDR3 reads CASSLVGLAGAGYTF. The CDR3, as DNA: TGTGCCAGCAGCTTAGTTGGTCTTGCAGGGGCTGGCTACACCTTC.

Only a few counts were recorded for this clonotype. A much larger clone differs by one base, so this may be a read error. The rearrangement uses TRBV12-3 or TRBV12-4 and TRBJ2-1, with a possible D match to TRBD1 (6 bases). The J call may be wrong; the DNA end is better matched by TRBJ2-7. The CDR3 has 16 amino acids. The CDR3 nucleotides read TGTGCCAGCACCTCTTATGGGGACATCTCCTACAATGAGCAGTACTTC. It encodes CASTSYGDISYNEQYF.

This clonotype was picked up many times. V usage is TRBV4-1 and J usage is TRBJ1-1; no clear D gene. Germline loops: CDR1 MGHRA, CDR2 YSYEKL. The CDR3 loop spans 13 amino acids. V lost 2 bases and J lost 8, with 12 bases in between. The CDR3 DNA follows: TGCGCCAGCAGCCAATGGAGATCCGAGGAAGCTTTCTTT. Its protein is CASSQWRSEEAFF.

The rearrangement uses TRBV27 and TRBJ1-2, with D possibly being TRBD1 (5 bases). Germline V CDR1 and CDR2: MNHEY, SMNVEV (reference sequence). V gave up 5 bases and J gave up 7 bases, with 14 bases separating them. The CDR3 is made up of 13 amino acids. CDR3 residues: CASSPSGGSGYTF. The CDR3, as DNA: TGTGCCAGCAGTCCCAGTGGGGGTAGTGGCTACACCTTC.

This clonotype was counted many times. The chain links TRBV7-2 to TRBJ2-5, with a possible D match to TRBD1 (5 bases). This CDR3 region has 14 residues. V was cut by 5 bases and J by 6 bases, with 16 bases left in between. CDR1 is SGHTA and CDR2 is FQGNSA in the germline V gene. The CDR3 loop is CASSPGQKIQTQYF. The CDR3 region has the DNA TGTGCCAGCAGCCCCGGACAAAAGATTCAGACCCAGTACTTC.